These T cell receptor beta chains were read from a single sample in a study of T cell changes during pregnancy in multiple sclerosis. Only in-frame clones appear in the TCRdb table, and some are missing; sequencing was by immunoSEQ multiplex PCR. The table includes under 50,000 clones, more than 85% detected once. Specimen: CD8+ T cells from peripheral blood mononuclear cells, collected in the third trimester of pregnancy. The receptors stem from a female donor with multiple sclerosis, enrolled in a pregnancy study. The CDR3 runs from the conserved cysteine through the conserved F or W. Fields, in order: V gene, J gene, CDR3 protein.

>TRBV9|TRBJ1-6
CASRGPGGLGEPLHF
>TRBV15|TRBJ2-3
CATSKELAGGTDTQYF
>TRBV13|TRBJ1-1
CASSLPTRGSTEAFF
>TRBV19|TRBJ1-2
CASSMSLNSGDGYTF
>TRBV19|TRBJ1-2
CASSIVISANYGYTF
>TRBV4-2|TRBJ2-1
CASSQAQPAVYNEQFF
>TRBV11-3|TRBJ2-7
CASSLSSLSYEQYF
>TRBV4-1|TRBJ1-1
CASSQVSLSGVEAFF
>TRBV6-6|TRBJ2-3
CASLATTDTQYF
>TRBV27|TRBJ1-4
CASRPISGEKLFF
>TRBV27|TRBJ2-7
CASSLVGGSYEQYF
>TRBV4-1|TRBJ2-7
CASSHLPEQGPSYEQYF
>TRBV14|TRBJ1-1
CASSPLFTEAFF
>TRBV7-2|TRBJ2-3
CASSLGLAGRADTQYF
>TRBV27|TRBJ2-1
CASSLTSGGNNEQFF
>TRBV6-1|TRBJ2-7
CASSEGQGDRQYF
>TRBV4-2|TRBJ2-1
CASSQDGADLSYNEQFF
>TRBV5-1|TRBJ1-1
CASSLNPGHLNTEAFF
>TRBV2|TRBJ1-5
CASSERTGEALNQPQHF
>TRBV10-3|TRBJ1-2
CAISVPERGNYGYTF
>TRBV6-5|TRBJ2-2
CASSYSEGRELFF
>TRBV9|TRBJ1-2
CASSEPLQGRSETYGYTF
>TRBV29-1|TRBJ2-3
CSVEGQEGSTDTQYF
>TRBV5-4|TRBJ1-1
CASSLVPGEDTEAFF
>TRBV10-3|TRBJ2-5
CAISEGGTSGGQETQYF
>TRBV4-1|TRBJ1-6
CASSQVFTTGNSPLHF
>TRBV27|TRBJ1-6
CASSTDRGYNSPLHF
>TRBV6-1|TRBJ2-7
CASSEYTYEQYF
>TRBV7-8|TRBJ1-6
CASSLKGGGNSPLHF
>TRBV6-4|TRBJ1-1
CASMWPVAFF
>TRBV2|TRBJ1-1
CASRAPEGGDGQNF
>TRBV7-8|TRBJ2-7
CASSLGQNYEQYF
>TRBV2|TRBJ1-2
CASSEFQGSSNYGYTF
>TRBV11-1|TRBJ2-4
CASSLWLGDRENIQYF
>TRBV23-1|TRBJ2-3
CASSGTRSTDTQYF
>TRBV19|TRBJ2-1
CASSMEFPGLDNEQFF
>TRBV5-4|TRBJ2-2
CASSYSGGGALRWELFF
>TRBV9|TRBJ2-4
CASSGQGGNIQYF
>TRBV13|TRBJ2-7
CASSLDRGYEQYF
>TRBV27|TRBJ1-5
CASSLGTGPDQPQHF
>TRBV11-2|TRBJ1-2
CASSSTGQANYGYTF
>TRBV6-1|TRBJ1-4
CASRAGGKLFF
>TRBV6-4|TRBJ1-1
CASKRGLNTEAFF
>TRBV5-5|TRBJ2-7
CASTRTNYEQYF
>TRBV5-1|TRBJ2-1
CASSLQGSSYNEQFF
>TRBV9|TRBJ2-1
CASSGGGLGNEQFF
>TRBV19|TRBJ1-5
CASSILGQNNQPQHF
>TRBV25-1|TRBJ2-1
CASSAYSIYNEQFF